This TCR beta chain was identified in a study of early stage breast cancer tumors. Study-wide background: About 70% of the 16 invasive tumors were ER+, PR+ and HER2-. The ER+/PR+/HER2- tumors included 7 to 9 ductal and a handful of lobular carcinomas.

Each sample had two DNA replicates, 0.5 ug blood or approximately 1.5 ug tissue. Repertoires were generated with immunoSEQ multiplex PCR, while TCRdb's copy carries only in-frame clones and drops some. The data contain some 30,000 clones, just under 85% of them singletons. Trimming cost V 7 bases and J 8 bases, with 21 bases left between them. Germline loops: CDR1 MNHEY, CDR2 SVGAGI. This CDR3 comprises 15 residues. This clone was picked up one time. Antigen specificity is unknown. Notes on the study in general: Compared with adjacent normal breast, tumors showed about 2.5-fold denser, more clonal T cells.

The sequence derives from a person aged 45 to 60 with breast cancer. This chain links TRBV6-5 with TRBJ2-1; possible D gene TRBD1, 6 bases. The specimen sequenced was blood. The CDR3: CASIDRSQVLDEQFF. The CDR3, as DNA: TGTGCCAGCATCGACAGGTCACAGGTTCTCGATGAGCAGTTCTTC.